This TCR beta chain derives from a study of T cell repertoires in breast cancer. A second nested PCR with blocking oligonucleotides suppressed unpaired genes. TCRdb processed the emulsion pairing reads anew with MiXCR; each CDR3 protein has one entry. The sample has about 40,000 distinct CDR3 sequences; 45% to 55% are singletons. The expanded emulsion RT-PCR method captured paired alpha and beta chains from CD8+ T cells. Overnight incubation in approximately 10 IU/mL IL-2 followed CD8 positive selection of the T cells. With 5 bases clipped from V and 5 bases from J, the junction kept 4 bases outside the gene matches. CDR1 is LNHDA and CDR2 is SQIVND in the germline V gene (reference sequence). This CDR3 spans 13 amino acids. In this sample, this clonotype turned up once.

Sequencing input: CD8+ T cells. J is TRBJ1-1 and V is TRBV19, with 8 bases that match TRBD1. The clonotype comes from a pool of human donors with breast cancer or a healthy control (not recorded which). This chain's CDR3 is CASSGRTGTEAFF. The CDR3 region has the DNA TGTGCCAGTAGTGGACGGACAGGGACTGAAGCTTTCTTT.